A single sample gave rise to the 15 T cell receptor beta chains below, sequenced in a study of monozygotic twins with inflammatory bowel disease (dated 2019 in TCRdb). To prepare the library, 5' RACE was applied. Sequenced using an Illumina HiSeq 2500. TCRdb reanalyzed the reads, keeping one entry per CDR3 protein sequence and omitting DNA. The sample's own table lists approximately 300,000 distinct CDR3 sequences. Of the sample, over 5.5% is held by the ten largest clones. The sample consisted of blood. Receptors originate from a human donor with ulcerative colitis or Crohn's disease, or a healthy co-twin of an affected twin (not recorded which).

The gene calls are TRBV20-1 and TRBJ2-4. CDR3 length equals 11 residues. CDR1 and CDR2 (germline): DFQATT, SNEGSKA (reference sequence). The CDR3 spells CSAPEYSIQYF.

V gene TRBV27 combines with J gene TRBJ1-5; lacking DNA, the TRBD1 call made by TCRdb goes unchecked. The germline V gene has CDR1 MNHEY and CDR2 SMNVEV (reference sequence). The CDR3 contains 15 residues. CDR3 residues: CASSWLGQGGQPQHF.

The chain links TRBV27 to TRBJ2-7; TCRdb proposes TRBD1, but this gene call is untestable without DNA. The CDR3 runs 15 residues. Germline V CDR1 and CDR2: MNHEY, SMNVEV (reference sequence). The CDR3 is CASSWGQRGSYEQYF.

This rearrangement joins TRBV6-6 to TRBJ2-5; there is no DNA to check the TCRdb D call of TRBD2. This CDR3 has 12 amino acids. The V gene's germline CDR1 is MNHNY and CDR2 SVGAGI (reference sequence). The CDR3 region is CASFGGGETQYF.

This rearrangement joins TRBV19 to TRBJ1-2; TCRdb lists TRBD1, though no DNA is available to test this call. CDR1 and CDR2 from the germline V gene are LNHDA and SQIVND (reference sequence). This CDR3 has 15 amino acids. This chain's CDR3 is CASSIDGQLLYGYTF.

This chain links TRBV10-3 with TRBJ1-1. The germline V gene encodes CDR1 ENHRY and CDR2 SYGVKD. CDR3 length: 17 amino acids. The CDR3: CAISEFNAGIGDTEAFF.

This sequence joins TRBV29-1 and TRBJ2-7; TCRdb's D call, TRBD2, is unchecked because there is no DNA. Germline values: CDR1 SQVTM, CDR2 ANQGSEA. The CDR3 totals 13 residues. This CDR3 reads CSGTRSVDSEQYF.

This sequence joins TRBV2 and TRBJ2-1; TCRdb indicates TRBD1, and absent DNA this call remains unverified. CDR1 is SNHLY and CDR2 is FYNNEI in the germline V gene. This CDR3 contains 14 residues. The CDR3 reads CASSRTGSRNEQFF. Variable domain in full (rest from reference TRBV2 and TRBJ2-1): EPEVTQTPSHQVTQMGQEVILRCVPISNHLYFYWYRQILGQKVEFLVSFYNNEISEKSEIFDDQFSVERPDGSNFTLKIRSTKLEDSAMYFCASSRTGSRNEQFFGPGTRLTVL.

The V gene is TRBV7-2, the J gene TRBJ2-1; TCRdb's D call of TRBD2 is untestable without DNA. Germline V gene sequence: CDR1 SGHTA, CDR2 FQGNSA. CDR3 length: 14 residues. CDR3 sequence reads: CASSLAGPVNEQFF.

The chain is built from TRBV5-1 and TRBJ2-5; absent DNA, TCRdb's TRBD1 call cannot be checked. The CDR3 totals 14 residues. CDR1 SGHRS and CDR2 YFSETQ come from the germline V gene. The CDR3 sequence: CASSGGTGLETQYF.

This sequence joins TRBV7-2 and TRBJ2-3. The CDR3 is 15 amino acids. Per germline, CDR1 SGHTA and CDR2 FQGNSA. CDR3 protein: CASSVVRSSTDTQYF.

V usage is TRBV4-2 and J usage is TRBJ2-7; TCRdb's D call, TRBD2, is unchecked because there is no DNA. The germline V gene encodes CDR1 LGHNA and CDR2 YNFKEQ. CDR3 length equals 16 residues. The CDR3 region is CASSQEAGESRYEQYF.

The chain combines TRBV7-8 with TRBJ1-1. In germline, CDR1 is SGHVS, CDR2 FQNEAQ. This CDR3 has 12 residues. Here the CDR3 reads CASSPRVAGPIF.

CDR3 in amino acids: CASSGSSGAYEQYF. V and J are TRBV19 and TRBJ2-7; TCRdb indicates TRBD2, and absent DNA this call remains unverified. CDR1 is LNHDA, CDR2 SQIVND, per germline (reference sequence). CDR3 size: 14 residues.

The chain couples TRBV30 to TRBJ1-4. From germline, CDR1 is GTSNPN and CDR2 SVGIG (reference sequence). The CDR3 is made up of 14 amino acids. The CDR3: CAWRMASANEKLFF.